This TCR beta chain emerged from a study of T cell repertoires and HLA-DP antigens. Overall study context: One stimulator alloantigen differed from self by one groove amino acid; the other by ten. Donor ages ranged from 18-to-29 to 60-to-69; a couple of men, one woman.

Clones were sequenced by immunoSEQ multiplex PCR, and TCRdb holds only the in-frame ones, with some missing. The sample holds roughly 70,000 clones, just under 80% seen once. The CDR3 consists of 16 residues. V lost 4 bases, J lost 0 bases, and 16 bases lay in between. Germline V gene lookup returns CDR1 SGHNT and CDR2 YYREEE (reference sequence). Points on this clone: Antigen specificity is unknown.

The specimen sequenced was CD4+ T cells from PBMCs. This sequence was found in a man in his 60s in good health and CMV-seronegative. The rearrangement uses TRBV5-4 and TRBJ1-2; no firm D call. CDR3 loop: CASSPKTPTTNYGYTF. CDR3 bases: TGTGCCAGCAGCCCCAAGACACCGACAACTAACTATGGCTACACCTTC.